The 17 T cell receptor beta chains below come from one sample, sequenced in a study of OX40 agonist ivuxolimab in advanced cancers. Assay used: immunoSEQ multiplex PCR; TCRdb lists only in-frame clones, some missing. The profile covers some 87,000 clones, with under 95% appearing a single time and less than 0.55% taken by the ten largest. This specimen was CD4+ or CD8+ T cells sorted from blood, taken in a trial of the OX40 agonist ivuxolimab. Receptor source: an adult with an advanced solid tumor such as melanoma, head and neck, liver or kidney cancer.

The chain is built from TRBV11-2 and TRBJ2-1; D may be TRBD2 (5 bases). V was trimmed by 2 bases and J by 8 bases, leaving 16 bases between them. The germline V gene encodes CDR1 SGHAT and CDR2 FQNNGV. This CDR3 is 15 amino acids long. DNA for the CDR3: TGTGCCAGCAGCTTAAGGATGGACGGGGTCGATGAGCAGTTCTTC. Its protein product is CASSLRMDGVDEQFF. The variable domain in full, completed from reference TRBV11-2 and TRBJ2-1, reads EAGVAQSPRYKIIEKRQSVAFWCNPISGHATLYWYQQILGQGPKLLIQFQNNGVVDDSQLPKDRFSAERLKGVDSTLKIQPAKLEDSAVYLCASSLRMDGVDEQFFGPGTRLTVL.

This chain uses TRBV14 with TRBJ2-2; 7 nucleotides align to TRBD2. Germline V gene lookup returns CDR1 SGHDN and CDR2 FVKESK. Trimming at V came to 1 base and at J to 2 bases, leaving 16 bases not matched to a gene. The length of the CDR3 is 20 residues. The CDR3 DNA sequence: TGTGCCAGCAGCCAAGTGATCCCGAGAGTACTAGCGATAAACACCGGGGAGCTGTTTTTT. It encodes CASSQVIPRVLAINTGELFF.

The chain employs TRBV19 and TRBJ2-1, with D uncertain. The CDR3 has 11 amino acids. Germline lookup yields CDR1 LNHDA and CDR2 SQIVND (reference sequence). Trimming pared 7 bases from V and 10 bases from J, leaving 11 bases between. The CDR3 DNA reads TGTGCCAGTACTTCCCGGGTAGAGCAGTTCTTC. Protein sequence: CASTSRVEQFF.

In its sample, this clone was seen once. Here the CDR3 DNA reads TGTGCCAGCAGCTTGGCGGGCTCGCAACTGAACACTGAAGCTTTCTTT. It yields the protein CASSLAGSQLNTEAFF. The chain recombines TRBV7-9 with TRBJ1-1; no clear D. The CDR3 extends over 16 amino acids. Germline V CDR1 and CDR2: SEHNR, FQNEAQ (reference sequence). Trimming pared 3 bases from V and 0 bases from J, leaving 14 bases between.

This chain links TRBV7-9 with TRBJ2-7; 11 positions agree with TRBD2. This CDR3 spans 18 amino acids. The germline gives CDR1 SEHNR, CDR2 FQNEAQ (reference sequence). The ends lost 1 base at V and 0 bases at J; junction bases unmatched: 8. In DNA form, the CDR3 reads TGTGCCAGCAGCTTAGGCCTAGCGGGGGGCTTTAGCTCCTACGAGCAGTACTTC. This encodes CASSLGLAGGFSSYEQYF.

About this clone itself: Other DNA sequences within the sample encode an identical CDR3. V usage is TRBV6-5 and J usage is TRBJ2-7; possibly TRBD1 for D (5 bases). The CDR3 consists of 14 residues. V dropped 0 bases and J dropped 4 bases, with 10 bases sitting between them. Germline lookup yields CDR1 MNHEY and CDR2 SVGAGI. The CDR3 sequence is CASSYSQGPYEQYF. DNA for the CDR3: TGTGCCAGCAGTTACTCGCAGGGTCCGTACGAGCAGTACTTC.

This CDR3 is CASRKTATNEKLFF. The CDR3 coding sequence is TGTGCCAGTAGGAAGACAGCAACTAATGAAAAACTGTTTTTT. The rearrangement links TRBV19 to TRBJ1-4; D is perhaps TRBD1 (5 bases). In germline, CDR1 is LNHDA, CDR2 SQIVND (reference sequence). V dropped 6 bases and J dropped 0 bases, with 8 bases sitting between them. There are 14 residues in the CDR3.

This chain joins TRBV19 and TRBJ1-6, with a possible D match to TRBD1 (6 bases). Trimming stripped 3 bases from V and 7 bases from J, with 10 bases between. CDR3 length equals 14 residues. Germline loops: CDR1 LNHDA, CDR2 SQIVND (reference sequence). CDR3 in DNA: TGTGCCAGTAGTATTCAGGGGTTCAATTCACCCCTCCACTTT. Its protein product is CASSIQGFNSPLHF.

V gene TRBV7-2 combines with J gene TRBJ2-1; D possibly corresponds to TRBD1 (5 bases). Trimming pared 2 bases from V and 6 bases from J, leaving 8 bases between. CDR3 size: 13 residues. The germline gives CDR1 SGHTA, CDR2 FQGNSA. The CDR3 here is CASSLIRVNEQFF. The CDR3 DNA follows: TGTGCCAGCAGCTTAATCAGGGTCAATGAGCAGTTCTTC.

The chain employs TRBV6-4 and TRBJ2-1; 7 nucleotides line up with TRBD2. V gave up 5 bases and J gave up 2 bases; unmatched junction bases: 0. The CDR3 totals 13 residues. Germline V gene sequence: CDR1 MRHNA, CDR2 SNTAGT. The CDR3 loop reads CASSRGAYNEQFF. CDR3 sequence (DNA): TGTGCCAGCAGTCGGGGGGCCTACAATGAGCAGTTCTTC.

The chain couples TRBV28 to TRBJ2-2; no clear D. This CDR3 has 14 amino acids. Germline lookup yields CDR1 MDHEN and CDR2 SYDVKM. V was pared by 9 bases and J by 5 bases, with 16 bases between. The CDR3 nucleotides are TGTGCCAGTAATTTGAGTAAGGTTACCGGGGAGCTGTTTTTT. Encoded protein: CASNLSKVTGELFF. Complete variable domain (other parts from reference TRBV28 and TRBJ2-2): DVKVTQSSRYLVKRTGEKVFLECVQDMDHENMFWYRQDPGLGLRLIYFSYDVKMKEKGDIPEGYSVSREKKERFSLILESASTNQTSMYLCASNLSKVTGELFFGEGSRLTVL.

V usage is TRBV6-1 and J usage is TRBJ2-5; 8 nucleotides align to TRBD2. The ends lost 6 bases at V and 4 bases at J; junction bases unmatched: 1. The CDR3 sequence is 12 residues long. In germline, CDR1 is MNHNS, CDR2 SASEGT. The CDR3 DNA reads TGTGCCAGCAGCGGGAGGGTAGAGACCCAGTACTTC. Protein: CASSGRVETQYF.

The chain employs TRBV4-2 and TRBJ2-2, with D hard to call. Trimming removed 0 bases at V and 1 base at J, with 9 bases between. Germline CDR1 and CDR2: LGHNA and YNFKEQ. The CDR3 has 16 residues. DNA for the CDR3: TGTGCCAGCAGCCAAGAGGTGGACCAGAACACCGGGGAGCTGTTTTTT. The encoded protein is CASSQEVDQNTGELFF.

This clone was seen a single time. This chain joins TRBV6-1 and TRBJ2-2; 10 nucleotides line up with TRBD1. Looked up from germline, CDR1 is MNHNS and CDR2 is SASEGT. The trim removed 3 bases at V and 4 bases at J, leaving 5 bases unmatched. CDR3 length: 16 amino acids. CDR3 coding DNA: TGTGCCAGCAGTGACCTGTGGACAGGGGGCACCGGGGAGCTGTTTTTT. Amino acid sequence: CASSDLWTGGTGELFF.

This clone was counted once. The CDR3 nucleotides read TGCGCCAGCAGCTTGTTGGCCAGGGACACCGGGGAGCTGTTTTTT. Translating it yields CASSLLARDTGELFF. The chain links TRBV5-1 to TRBJ2-2, with D perhaps matching TRBD1 (5 bases). Germline V gene sequence: CDR1 SGHRS, CDR2 YFSETQ. Trimming pared 1 base from V and 3 bases from J, leaving 10 bases between. The CDR3 runs 15 residues.

This sequence joins TRBV5-1 and TRBJ2-3; D might be TRBD1 (6 bases). Per the germline V gene, CDR1 is SGHRS and CDR2 is YFSETQ. The CDR3 has 15 amino acids. Trimming cost V 4 bases and J 2 bases, with 14 bases left between them. The CDR3 sequence: CASSPPWTATDTQYF. CDR3 DNA sequence: TGCGCCAGCAGCCCCCCCTGGACAGCCACAGATACGCAGTATTTT.

The V gene is TRBV11-3, the J gene TRBJ2-7, with D possibly TRBD2 on 6 matching bases. CDR1 SGHNT and CDR2 YENEEA come from the germline V gene. The V and J ends lost 0 bases and 2 bases respectively, with 11 bases between them. This CDR3 comprises 15 residues. This chain's CDR3 is CASSLEEGIPYEQYF. CDR3 bases: TGTGCCAGCAGCTTAGAGGAGGGGATCCCCTACGAGCAGTACTTC.